The 30 T cell receptor beta chains in this list originate from one sample, sequenced in a study of T cell changes during pregnancy in multiple sclerosis. TCRdb's table, derived via immunoSEQ multiplex PCR, lists solely in-frame clones and lacks some. The data hold about 44,000 clones, with roughly 92% observed a single time. The starting material was CD4+ T cells from peripheral blood mononuclear cells, obtained in the first trimester of pregnancy. Receptors originate from a female donor with multiple sclerosis, enrolled in a pregnancy study.

The gene calls are TRBV10-3 and TRBJ2-3; D might be TRBD1 (6 bases). The V end lost 10 bases, the J end lost 0 bases, and 17 bases lay between the germline ends. The CDR3 extends over 15 amino acids. Looked up from germline, CDR1 is ENHRY and CDR2 is SYGVKD. For the CDR3, the DNA is TGTGCCAGCCAAAGGGGGAACCCTAGCACAGATACGCAGTATTTT. Its protein product is CASQRGNPSTDTQYF.

CDR3 DNA sequence: TGTGCCAGCAGTGCGACAGATAGCAATCAGCCCCAGCATTTT. Its protein is CASSATDSNQPQHF. The chain employs TRBV6-6 and TRBJ1-5; possibly TRBD1 for D (5 bases). Germline V CDR1 and CDR2: MNHNY, SVGAGI (reference sequence). The CDR3 extends over 14 amino acids. The V end lost 5 bases, the J end lost 0 bases, and 8 bases lay between the germline ends.

The rearrangement links TRBV4-3 to TRBJ2-2; D gene unclear. V shed 0 bases and J shed 5 bases, with 4 bases lying between them. Per germline, CDR1 LGHNA and CDR2 YSLEER. The CDR3 totals 13 residues. The CDR3 is CASSQDQTGELFF. The CDR3 region has the DNA TGCGCCAGCAGCCAAGATCAGACCGGGGAGCTGTTTTTT.

The chain couples TRBV19 to TRBJ2-3; D remains ambiguous. The length of the CDR3 is 15 residues. The germline CDR1 and CDR2 sequences are LNHDA and SQIVND (reference sequence). V was clipped by 5 bases and J by 2 bases, with 14 bases between them. CDR3 nucleotides: TGTGCCAGTAGTCCCCTCCTAGAACCCACAGATACGCAGTATTTT. It is translated as CASSPLLEPTDTQYF.

V and J are TRBV5-1 and TRBJ2-3, with 14 bases matching TRBD2. The CDR3 runs to 18 residues. V lost 2 bases to trimming and J lost 0 bases; unmatched junction nucleotides: 5. Germline V gene sequence: CDR1 SGHRS, CDR2 YFSETQ. The CDR3 DNA reads TGCGCCAGCAGCTTCGGGACTAGCGGGAGAGGGAGCACAGATACGCAGTATTTT. Translating it yields CASSFGTSGRGSTDTQYF.

A single count supports this clone. The chain links TRBV29-1 to TRBJ2-1; D may be TRBD2 (5 bases). Trimming removed 7 bases at V and 0 bases at J, with 13 bases between. This CDR3 comprises 14 residues. The germline V gene encodes CDR1 SQVTM and CDR2 ANQGSEA. CDR3 sequence: CSGRTQSSYNEQFF. CDR3 nucleotide sequence: TGCAGCGGAAGGACTCAAAGCTCCTACAATGAGCAGTTCTTC.

The chain carries TRBV11-2 and TRBJ2-1; TRBD1 is a possible D gene (5 bases). V was shortened by 1 base and J by 4 bases, with 11 bases between the two germline ends. The CDR3 extends over 15 amino acids. CDR1 SGHAT and CDR2 FQNNGV come from the germline V gene. The CDR3 DNA reads as TGTGCCAGCAGCTTAGCTAGGGGATATTACAATGAGCAGTTCTTC. Protein: CASSLARGYYNEQFF.

The chain employs TRBV10-3 and TRBJ2-7; 7 nucleotides match TRBD1. This CDR3 has 13 amino acids. The V gene end was trimmed by 6 bases and the J gene end by 3 bases; junction bases not matched to a gene: 5. Germline CDR1 is ENHRY and CDR2 is SYGVKD. The CDR3 loop reads CAISLGQDYEQYF. The DNA of the CDR3 is TGTGCCATCAGCCTAGGACAGGACTACGAGCAGTACTTC.

The J gene is TRBJ2-3, the V gene TRBV7-2, with a tentative D call TRBD2 (6 bases). CDR1 and CDR2 from the germline V gene are SGHTA and FQGNSA. V shed 3 bases and J shed 1 base, with 11 bases lying between them. The CDR3 has 15 amino acids. The CDR3 reads CASSLTLARTDTQYF. The CDR3 DNA reads TGTGCCAGCAGCTTGACGCTAGCGCGCACAGATACGCAGTATTTT. The variable domain in full, completed from reference TRBV7-2 and TRBJ2-3, reads GAGVSQSPSNKVTEKGKDVELRCDPISGHTALYWYRQSLGQGLEFLIYFQGNSAPDKSGLPSDRFSAERTGGSVSTLTIQRTQQEDSAVYLCASSLTLARTDTQYFGPGTRLTVL.

V usage is TRBV6-5 and J usage is TRBJ1-2; D is perhaps TRBD1 (5 bases). This CDR3 region has 14 residues. Germline V gene data show CDR1 as MNHEY and CDR2 as SVGAGI. Trimming took off 6 bases at V and 4 bases at J, with 15 bases between the two ends. In DNA form, the CDR3 reads TGTGCCAGCAGGGGGGGGAAGGCACGCTATGGCTACACCTTC. Residues: CASRGGKARYGYTF.

The rearrangement links TRBV6-1 to TRBJ2-7, with D maybe TRBD2 (5 bases). This CDR3 is 14 amino acids long. V lost 5 bases and J lost 4, with 15 bases in between. Germline V lookup: CDR1 MNHNS, CDR2 SASEGT. CDR3 DNA: TGTGCCAGCAGTTCACTAGTAGGGCCTTACGAGCAGTACTTC. This sequence encodes CASSSLVGPYEQYF.

This clone was counted between two and nine times. This chain uses TRBV7-9 with TRBJ1-2; a weak D match, TRBD1 (5 bases). The CDR3 is 13 amino acids. Trimming left V 5 bases short and J 6 bases short, with 13 bases between. CDR1 and CDR2 from the germline V gene are SEHNR and FQNEAQ (reference sequence). In nucleotides, the CDR3 is TGTGCCAGCAGCCGCAGGGATGTCGATGGCTACACCTTC. This sequence encodes CASSRRDVDGYTF.

The sample holds one count of this clone. V is TRBV6-1 and J is TRBJ1-2, with D unresolved. From germline, CDR1 is MNHNS and CDR2 SASEGT. The CDR3 has 14 amino acids. V was shortened by 7 bases and J by 0 bases, with 12 bases between the two germline ends. The DNA for the CDR3 is TGTGCCAGCAATGTCAGAAGATCTAACTATGGCTACACCTTC. It encodes CASNVRRSNYGYTF.

This clone was picked up one time. The V gene is TRBV28, the J gene TRBJ1-1; D is uncertain. The V gene's germline CDR1 is MDHEN and CDR2 SYDVKM. Trimming removed 4 bases from V and 4 bases from J, with 7 bases in between. The CDR3 extends over 12 amino acids. The chain's CDR3 is CASSSLGTEAFF. The CDR3 coding sequence is TGTGCCAGCAGTTCTCTAGGCACTGAAGCTTTCTTT. Supplemented by reference TRBV28 and TRBJ1-1, the full variable domain reads DVKVTQSSRYLVKRTGEKVFLECVQDMDHENMFWYRQDPGLGLRLIYFSYDVKMKEKGDIPEGYSVSREKKERFSLILESASTNQTSMYLCASSSLGTEAFFGQGTRLTVV.

The chain combines TRBV5-6 with TRBJ2-5; 7 bases match TRBD2. Trimming took 4 bases from V and 5 from J; bases not matched to a gene: 11. Germline V gives CDR1 SGHDT, CDR2 YYEEEE. This CDR3 is built from 15 residues. CDR3: CASSPRGIGAETQYF. In DNA form, the CDR3 reads TGTGCCAGCAGCCCGCGGGGGATCGGGGCGGAGACCCAGTACTTC.

This clone has a handful of counts. The chain carries TRBV2 and TRBJ2-7, with a weak D call TRBD1 (5 bases). V gave up 0 bases and J gave up 7 bases, with 10 bases separating them. CDR1 SNHLY and CDR2 FYNNEI come from the germline V gene. The CDR3 sequence is 13 residues long. The CDR3: CASSEAQVGEQYF. The CDR3 DNA reads as TGTGCCAGCAGTGAAGCACAGGTAGGGGAGCAGTACTTC.

V gene TRBV5-6 combines with J gene TRBJ2-5; the D gene is possibly TRBD1 (5 bases). Between the trimmed V and J ends, which lost 1 base and 3 bases, there was a span of 10 bases. The germline CDR1 and CDR2 sequences are SGHDT and YYEEEE. CDR3 length: 14 residues. In DNA, the CDR3 is TGTGCCAGCAGCTTGACGGACACTAAAGAGACCCAGTACTTC. Translating it yields CASSLTDTKETQYF.

The CDR3 spells CASSSRTEAMYNEQFF. CDR3 nucleotides: TGTGCCAGCAGCTCCAGGACAGAAGCGATGTACAATGAGCAGTTCTTC. The V call is TRBV9, the J call TRBJ2-1, with D possibly being TRBD1 (6 bases). The CDR3 extends over 16 amino acids. Germline V gene sequence: CDR1 SGDLS, CDR2 YYNGEE. V gave up 4 bases and J gave up 4 bases, with 18 bases separating them.

This clone came up once. The V gene is TRBV5-1, the J gene TRBJ2-3; 10 bases fit TRBD2. The V gene's germline CDR1 is SGHRS and CDR2 YFSETQ. V shed 1 base, J shed 1 base, and the junction held 6 bases outside the gene matches. The CDR3 spans 17 residues. The CDR3 DNA is TGCGCCAGCAGCTTGTGGGGGGGGACTAGCGGCACAGATACGCAGTATTTT. Protein: CASSLWGGTSGTDTQYF.

CDR3: CASSPDGGGTYNEQFF. The CDR3 DNA reads as TGTGCCAGCAGCCCAGATGGGGGGGGTACGTACAATGAGCAGTTCTTC. The chain combines TRBV7-2 with TRBJ2-1; 7 nucleotides agree with TRBD2. Per the germline V gene, CDR1 is SGHTA and CDR2 is FQGNSA. Trimming cost V 5 bases and J 4 bases; bases outside gene matches: 11. The CDR3 spans 16 residues.

The chain has TRBV19 and TRBJ2-7, with 10 positions matching TRBD1. J was trimmed by 3 bases and V by 5 bases; bases with no gene match: 10. The CDR3 length is 16 residues. Germline V gene sequence: CDR1 LNHDA, CDR2 SQIVND (reference sequence). CDR3 region: CASSLTGGTGVYEQYF. The CDR3 DNA reads TGTGCCAGTAGTCTCACCGGAGGGACAGGGGTCTACGAGCAGTACTTC.

The rearrangement joins TRBV7-8 to TRBJ2-3, with TRBD2 as a possible D gene (6 bases). The CDR3 covers 17 residues. CDR1 is SGHVS, CDR2 FQNEAQ, per germline. Trimming left V 5 bases short and J 0 bases short, with 18 bases between. The CDR3 region is CASSHSVSGSSTDTQYF. In DNA form, the CDR3 reads TGTGCCAGCAGCCACAGCGTTAGCGGATCTAGCACAGATACGCAGTATTTT.

The chain has TRBV5-4 and TRBJ1-4, with 8 bases fitting TRBD1. Germline V gene data show CDR1 as SGHNT and CDR2 as YYREEE (reference sequence). V lost 4 bases, J lost 13 bases, and 9 bases stayed unmatched. The CDR3 covers 13 residues. For the CDR3, the DNA is TGTGCCAGCAGCCAGGACAGGGAGGTGGTACTGTTTTTT. Its translation is CASSQDREVVLFF.

The rearrangement joins TRBV4-3 to TRBJ2-3, with D maybe TRBD1 (5 bases). The V end lost 2 bases, the J end lost 9 bases, and 12 bases lay between the germline ends. CDR3 size: 13 residues. The germline CDR1 and CDR2 sequences are LGHNA and YSLEER. DNA of the CDR3: TGCGCCAGCAGCCAATTTTTCAGGGAAACGCAGTATTTT. Translated, it gives CASSQFFRETQYF.

The rearrangement joins TRBV11-3 to TRBJ2-3, with 8 nucleotides matching TRBD1. The CDR3 spans 16 residues. Germline CDR1 and CDR2: SGHNT and YENEEA. The V gene end was trimmed by 4 bases and the J gene end by 4 bases; junction bases not matched to a gene: 10. Here the CDR3 reads CASSSSTGTGSDTQYF. CDR3 in DNA: TGTGCCAGCAGCTCCTCAACCGGGACAGGTTCAGATACGCAGTATTTT.

The rearrangement uses TRBV5-5 and TRBJ1-5; D unresolved. CDR3 length equals 13 residues. V lost 4 bases, J lost 5 bases, and 10 bases lay in between. Germline CDR1 SGHKS, CDR2 YYEKEE (reference sequence). The CDR3: CASSREGHQPQHF. The CDR3 bases are TGTGCCAGCAGCCGGGAGGGCCATCAGCCCCAGCATTTT.

The rearrangement uses TRBV9 and TRBJ2-3, with TRBD2 as a possible D gene (5 bases). The CDR3 consists of 16 residues. The germline V and J ends were trimmed by 0 bases and 2 bases, with 13 bases remaining between them. From germline, CDR1 is SGDLS and CDR2 YYNGEE. Here the CDR3 reads CASSVDPGWATDTQYF. Written as DNA, the CDR3 is TGTGCCAGCAGCGTAGATCCGGGATGGGCCACAGATACGCAGTATTTT.

V usage is TRBV7-8 and J usage is TRBJ2-7, with D maybe TRBD1 (5 bases). Germline CDR1 is SGHVS and CDR2 is FQNEAQ. The CDR3 length is 12 residues. The V gene lost 6 bases and the J gene lost 3 bases, with 9 bases spanning the gap. The CDR3 DNA sequence: TGTGCCAGCAGTCTACAGGACTACGAGCAGTACTTC. Amino acids: CASSLQDYEQYF. Full variable domain (remainder filled in from reference TRBV7-8 and TRBJ2-7): GAGVSQSPRYKVAKRGQDVALRCDPISGHVSLFWYQQALGQGPEFLTYFQNEAQLDKSGLPSDRFFAERPEGSVSTLKIQRTQQEDSAVYLCASSLQDYEQYFGPGTRLTVT.

This clone has only one observation. The genes are TRBV5-6 and TRBJ2-2; perhaps TRBD1 as D (6 bases). V gave up 4 bases and J gave up 4 bases, with 17 bases separating them. This CDR3 contains 16 residues. Per the germline V gene, CDR1 is SGHDT and CDR2 is YYEEEE. The CDR3 DNA reads TGTGCCAGCAGCCCAGCCCCCCTGGGGGCCACCGGGGAGCTGTTTTTT. Translated: CASSPAPLGATGELFF.

This clone was observed once. The chain is built from TRBV5-4 and TRBJ2-7; D is possibly TRBD2 (6 bases). Germline assignment: CDR1 SGHNT and CDR2 YYREEE (reference sequence). The length of the CDR3 is 16 residues. V dropped 3 bases and J dropped 2 bases, with 18 bases sitting between them. CDR3 in amino acids: CASSSGGDGPPYEQYF. CDR3 in DNA: TGTGCCAGCAGCTCCGGGGGAGATGGTCCACCCTACGAGCAGTACTTC.